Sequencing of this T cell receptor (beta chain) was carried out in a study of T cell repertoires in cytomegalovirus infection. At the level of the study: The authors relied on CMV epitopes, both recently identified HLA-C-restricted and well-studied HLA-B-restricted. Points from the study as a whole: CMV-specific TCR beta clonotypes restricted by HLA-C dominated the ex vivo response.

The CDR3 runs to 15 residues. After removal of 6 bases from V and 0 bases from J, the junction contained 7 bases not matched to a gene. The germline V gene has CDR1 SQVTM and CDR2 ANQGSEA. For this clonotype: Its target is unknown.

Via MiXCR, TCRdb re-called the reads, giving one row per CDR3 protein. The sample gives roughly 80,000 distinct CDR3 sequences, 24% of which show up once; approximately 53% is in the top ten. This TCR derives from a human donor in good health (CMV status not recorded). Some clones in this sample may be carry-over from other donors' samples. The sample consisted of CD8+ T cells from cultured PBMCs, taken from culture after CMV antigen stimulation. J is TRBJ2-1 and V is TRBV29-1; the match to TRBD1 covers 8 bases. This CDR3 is CSVFYTGGSYNEQFF. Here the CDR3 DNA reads TGCAGCGTCTTTTATACAGGGGGCTCCTACAATGAGCAGTTCTTC.